This T cell receptor beta chain was retrieved from a study of shared clonotypes between healthy human individuals. Background on the study: Contributing individuals were a couple of females and three males aged 18 to 49. Study-level results: What limited the represented genetic and exposure-history diversity was the small number of donors.

Using approximately 200 ng DNA, roughly 33,000 T cell genomes, the sorted-subset replicate PCRs were run. Some clones are missing from TCRdb's copy, which holds only in-frame ones; the method was immunoSEQ multiplex PCR. The sample has 2 million or so clones; about 95% are singletons. A note on this clone: Antigen unknown.

Naive-designated CD8 cells lacked CD45RO, were positively enriched for CCR7, and omitted terminally differentiated effector memory CD45RA+ cells. The TCR comes from a man aged 18-30 years in good health. The material sequenced was naive CD8+ T cells sorted from blood.

CDR3 loop: CASSQDSSPYQETQYF. DNA for the CDR3: TGCGCCAGCAGCCAAGATTCTAGCCCGTACCAAGAGACCCAGTACTTC. The chain couples TRBV4-3 to TRBJ2-5; possibly TRBD2 for D (5 bases). Germline CDR1 LGHNA, CDR2 YSLEER. The CDR3 contains 16 residues. Trimming pared 0 bases from V and 0 bases from J, leaving 11 bases between.